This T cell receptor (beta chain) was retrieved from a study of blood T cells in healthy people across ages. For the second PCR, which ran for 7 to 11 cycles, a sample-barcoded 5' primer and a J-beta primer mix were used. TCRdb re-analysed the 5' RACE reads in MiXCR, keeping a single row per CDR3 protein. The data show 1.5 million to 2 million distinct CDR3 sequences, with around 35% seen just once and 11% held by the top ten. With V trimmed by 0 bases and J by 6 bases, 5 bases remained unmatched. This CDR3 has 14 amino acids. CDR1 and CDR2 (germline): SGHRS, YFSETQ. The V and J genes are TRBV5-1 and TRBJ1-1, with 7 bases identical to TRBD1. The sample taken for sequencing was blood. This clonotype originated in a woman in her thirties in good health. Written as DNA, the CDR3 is TGCGCCAGCAGCTTGGACAGGGGCCGATCTGAAGCTTTCTTT. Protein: CASSLDRGRSEAFF. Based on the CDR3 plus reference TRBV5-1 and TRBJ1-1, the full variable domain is KAGVTQTPRYLIKTRGQQVTLSCSPISGHRSVSWYQQTPGQGLQFLFEYFSETQRNKGNFPGRFSGRQFSNSRSEMNVSTLELGDSALYLCASSLDRGRSEAFFGQGTRLTVV.